Sequencing of this TCR beta chain was carried out in a study of T cells expressing NK-cell markers. Germline V CDR1 and CDR2: LGHNA, YNFKEQ. The length of the CDR3 is 17 residues. Synthesis of TCR beta cDNA relied on 5'RACE template switching carrying UMIs. TCRdb re-called the 5' RACE reads and catalogs CDR3 proteins one per entry, DNA excluded. The sample's table shows about 260,000 distinct CDR3 sequences. Comments on this clonotype: Its matching antigen is unknown.

Study conclusions and caveats: These clonotypes also led the CD3+CD56-NKG2C+ fraction in a handful of donors.

V gene TRBV4-2 combines with J gene TRBJ2-3; TCRdb gives TRBD1 as the D gene, but with no DNA this cannot be confirmed. The sample consisted of blood T cells: a sorted CD56 or NKG2C T cell subset, CD4+ or CD8+ T cells, or bulk PBMC T cells (not recorded which). This sequence originates from a man between 18 and 35 years old in good health. This chain's CDR3 is CASSRITGQGATDTQYF.